The rows below give T cell receptor beta chains drawn from one sample of a study of cytomegalovirus exposure and HLA in healthy donors. Sequenced by immunoSEQ multiplex PCR; TCRdb stores in-frame clones only, minus some. The sample has about 71,000 clones, roughly 94% seen once. The sample was PBMCs. These receptor sequences come from a man aged 18-30 years in good health and CMV-seropositive. Both conserved end residues are trimmed from each CDR3. Each record gives: V gene, J gene, CDR3 protein.

TRBV11-2	TRBJ2-5	ASSLDLDPDRGKETQY
TRBV11-2	TRBJ1-4	ASSSPSGVINEKLF
TRBV7-9	TRBJ2-7	ASSPWSSYEQY
TRBV28	TRBJ1-5	ASSFRQGAKPQH
TRBV15	TRBJ1-5	ATSRDRGAGNQPQH
TRBV9	TRBJ2-7	ASSVAGQGEQY
TRBV10-3	TRBJ1-1	AISGGRAGDTEAF
TRBV19	TRBJ1-1	ASSIVGTGGLNTEAF
TRBV19	TRBJ2-2	ASSSPGQMNTGELF
TRBV10-1	TRBJ2-3	ASSETDRVPDTQY
TRBV6-5	TRBJ1-4	ASTRTGSTNEKLF
TRBV4-1	TRBJ1-1	ASSQGYEAF
TRBV11-2	TRBJ2-3	ASGGLAGFTDTQY
TRBV28	TRBJ1-1	ASSFSGTGKGQAF